These 19 T cell receptor beta chains were sequenced from one sample in a study of technical replicates of blood from several donors. Sequenced by immunoSEQ multiplex PCR; TCRdb stores in-frame clones only, minus some. The sample carries approximately 70,000 clones, about 90% recorded once. Sequenced sample: T cells isolated from PBMCs. The receptors originated from a human donor in good health.

This clone was observed a single time. This chain joins TRBV30 and TRBJ2-7; 10 nucleotides align to TRBD1. Germline values: CDR1 GTSNPN, CDR2 SVGIG (reference sequence). After removal of 1 base from V and 4 bases from J, the junction contained 7 bases not matched to a gene. The CDR3 is made up of 15 amino acids. In nucleotides, the CDR3 is TGTGCCTGGAGTGACAGGGGACAGGGGCGATACGAGCAGTACTTC. Protein: CAWSDRGQGRYEQYF.

The chain uses TRBV28 and TRBJ2-1; 12 nucleotides align to TRBD2. V shed 5 bases, J shed 9 bases, and the junction held 5 bases outside the gene matches. From germline, CDR1 is MDHEN and CDR2 SYDVKM. This CDR3 has 14 residues. The CDR3: CASSPLLAGGEQFF. The CDR3 DNA reads TGTGCCAGCAGTCCCTTACTAGCGGGAGGTGAGCAGTTCTTC. The whole variable domain, filled in from reference TRBV28 and TRBJ2-1, reads DVKVTQSSRYLVKRTGEKVFLECVQDMDHENMFWYRQDPGLGLRLIYFSYDVKMKEKGDIPEGYSVSREKKERFSLILESASTNQTSMYLCASSPLLAGGEQFFGPGTRLTVL.

The chain couples TRBV6-6 to TRBJ2-7, with 12 nucleotides matching TRBD1. J lost 6 bases, V lost 6 bases, and 9 bases had no gene match. The CDR3 sequence is 15 residues long. CDR1 is MNHNY and CDR2 is SVGAGI in the germline V gene (reference sequence). The CDR3 nucleotides read TGTGCCAGCAGCTCAGCGGGACAGGGGGCGATCGAGCAGTACTTC. Translated, it gives CASSSAGQGAIEQYF.

The chain uses TRBV9 and TRBJ2-2; 7 positions match TRBD1. The length of the CDR3 is 14 residues. The germline gives CDR1 SGDLS, CDR2 YYNGEE. Trimming at V came to 1 base and at J to 3 bases, leaving 0 bases not matched to a gene. Here the CDR3 DNA reads TGTGCCAGCAGCGTACAGGGGGACACCGGGGAGCTGTTTTTT. It yields the protein CASSVQGDTGELFF.

A few counts support this clone. This chain connects TRBV7-9 to TRBJ1-5; D gene unclear. V was cut by 5 bases and J by 9 bases, with 17 bases left in between. The CDR3 extends over 14 amino acids. CDR1 and CDR2 (germline): SEHNR, FQNEAQ (reference sequence). CDR3: CASSHGGPDRPQHF. The CDR3 nucleotides read TGTGCCAGCAGCCATGGAGGCCCTGATAGGCCCCAGCATTTT.

The chain has TRBV7-9 and TRBJ2-7, with a tentative D call TRBD2 (6 bases). This CDR3 comprises 14 residues. V lost 1 base and J lost 4, with 11 bases in between. Germline V CDR1 and CDR2: SEHNR, FQNEAQ (reference sequence). The CDR3 nucleotides read TGTGCCAGCAGCTTAGTCGGGAGTAGTTACGAGCAGTACTTC. Its translation: CASSLVGSSYEQYF.

The gene calls are TRBV29-1 and TRBJ2-2; TRBD2 matches 11 bases. CDR1 and CDR2 (germline): SQVTM, ANQGSEA. This CDR3 comprises 15 residues. V gave up 3 bases and J gave up 5 bases; unmatched junction bases: 5. The CDR3 protein is CSVDVAGGGTGELFF. As DNA, the CDR3 is TGCAGCGTTGATGTAGCGGGAGGGGGAACCGGGGAGCTGTTTTTT.

The chain carries TRBV11-3 and TRBJ1-5; D gene uncertain. This CDR3 is 13 amino acids long. V lost 2 bases and J 7 bases, leaving 9 bases between the germline ends. Germline CDR1 reads SGHNT; CDR2 reads YENEEA. CDR3 coding DNA: TGTGCCAGCAGCTTATTTAGCGGGCAGCCCCAGCATTTT. Translated, it gives CASSLFSGQPQHF.

The V and J genes are TRBV19 and TRBJ1-5; tentatively, D is TRBD1 (5 bases). V was trimmed by 7 bases and J by 2 bases, leaving 15 bases between them. The germline V gene has CDR1 LNHDA and CDR2 SQIVND (reference sequence). The CDR3 runs to 15 residues. In DNA, the CDR3 is TGTGCCAGTACCCCCAAGGGGTATGGCAATCAGCCCCAGCATTTT. This gives the protein CASTPKGYGNQPQHF.

CDR3 loop: CAWSVPPTGPNEQFF. CDR3 DNA: TGTGCCTGGAGTGTACCCCCGACAGGGCCGAATGAGCAGTTCTTC. This chain joins TRBV30 and TRBJ2-1; 7 bases match TRBD1. CDR3 length: 15 amino acids. Germline CDR1 and CDR2: GTSNPN and SVGIG (reference sequence). Unmatched junction bases numbered 9, after V lost 0 bases and J lost 7 bases.

This clone showed up just a few times. The CDR3 region is CASMNRLNTEAFF. The DNA for the CDR3 is TGTGCCAGCATGAACAGATTGAACACTGAAGCTTTCTTT. This chain joins TRBV27 and TRBJ1-1; D gene uncertain. With 7 bases removed from V and 0 bases from J, the gap between germline ends came to 9 bases. CDR1 and CDR2 from the germline V gene are MNHEY and SMNVEV (reference sequence). The CDR3 is 13 residues long.

The V call is TRBV6-5, the J call TRBJ2-7, with 11 nucleotides matching TRBD2. The length of the CDR3 is 15 residues. Germline V gives CDR1 MNHEY, CDR2 SVGAGI. Losses at the gene ends were 8 bases for V and 1 base for J; bases not matched to a gene: 7. CDR3 region: CASAPGTSGSYEQYF. CDR3 DNA: TGTGCCAGCGCTCCCGGGACTAGCGGTTCCTACGAGCAGTACTTC.

V and J are TRBV18 and TRBJ2-3; no clear D gene. This CDR3 has 13 residues. CDR1 KGHSH and CDR2 LQKENI come from the germline V gene. V was clipped by 3 bases and J by 6 bases, with 10 bases between them. Here the CDR3 DNA reads TGTGCCAGCTCACCTTCTCCCGTGGATACGCAGTATTTT. Translation: CASSPSPVDTQYF.

The rearrangement links TRBV29-1 to TRBJ1-2; D might be TRBD1 (5 bases). The CDR3 length is 11 residues. Trimming removed 0 bases at V and 7 bases at J, with 6 bases between. CDR1 SQVTM and CDR2 ANQGSEA come from the germline V gene. DNA of the CDR3: TGCAGCGTTGAAGAGCAGGGTGGCTACACCTTC. As protein: CSVEEQGGYTF.

This chain connects TRBV27 to TRBJ2-7; maybe TRBD2 (6 bases). V lost 4 bases and J lost 3, with 10 bases in between. Germline V lookup: CDR1 MNHEY, CDR2 SMNVEV (reference sequence). The CDR3 sequence is 13 residues long. The CDR3 coding sequence is TGTGCCAGCAGTTCCCCGACTAGCTACGAGCAGTACTTC. It encodes CASSSPTSYEQYF.

The V gene is TRBV15, the J gene TRBJ1-5; D unresolved. Trimming pared 5 bases from V and 4 bases from J, leaving 15 bases between. Per the germline V gene, CDR1 is LNHNV and CDR2 is YYDKDF (reference sequence). The CDR3 covers 15 residues. The CDR3 is CATSAPYSFNQPQHF. DNA of the CDR3: TGTGCCACCAGCGCTCCATACAGCTTTAATCAGCCCCAGCATTTT.

This chain uses TRBV29-1 with TRBJ1-1; 8 bases align to TRBD1. V gave up 4 bases and J gave up 2 bases; unmatched junction bases: 6. The CDR3 sequence is 14 residues long. In germline, CDR1 is SQVTM, CDR2 ANQGSEA. CDR3 nucleotide sequence: TGCAGCGTTGGGCCAGGGGGCCGAAACACTGAAGCTTTCTTT. This encodes CSVGPGGRNTEAFF. The variable domain in full, completed from reference TRBV29-1 and TRBJ1-1, reads SAVISQKPSRDICQRGTSLTIQCQVDSQVTMMFWYRQQPGQSLTLIATANQGSEATYESGFVIDKFPISRPNLTFSTLTVSNMSPEDSSIYLCSVGPGGRNTEAFFGQGTRLTVV.

The chain uses TRBV29-1 and TRBJ1-4; 7 nucleotides match TRBD1. Per the germline V gene, CDR1 is SQVTM and CDR2 is ANQGSEA. Trimming at V came to 1 base and at J to 7 bases, leaving 9 bases not matched to a gene. This CDR3 comprises 15 residues. The CDR3 is CSVEGLIGGPEKLFF. The DNA for the CDR3 is TGCAGCGTTGAAGGATTGATAGGGGGCCCTGAAAAACTGTTTTTT.

The chain employs TRBV4-3 and TRBJ2-5; 9 nucleotides agree with TRBD1. Germline assignment: CDR1 LGHNA and CDR2 YSLEER. The length of the CDR3 is 16 residues. V was pared by 0 bases and J by 3 bases, with 5 bases of the junction left unmatched. CDR3: CASSQDFWTGEETQYF. CDR3 coding DNA: TGCGCCAGCAGCCAAGATTTCTGGACAGGGGAAGAGACCCAGTACTTC.